This TCR beta chain emerged from a study of blood T cell repertoires in COVID-19. Looking at the study overall: The origin of the acute and convalescent COVID-19 samples was the United States, Italy and Spain. PBMCs, B-cell-depleted T cells, or T cells provided the cDNA or gDNA that made up the material.

This clone was found once. Assay used: immunoSEQ multiplex PCR; TCRdb lists only in-frame clones, some missing. The table records fewer than 250,000 clones, 83% of them present only once. Study members were between 18 and 89 years old and lived in 24 US regions. Participant reports of clinical history set cohort assignment. The CDR3 extends over 16 amino acids. Trimming took 4 bases from V and 6 from J; bases not matched to a gene: 10. CDR1 and CDR2 from the germline V gene are MGHRA and YSYEKL. The rearrangement links TRBV4-1 to TRBJ1-5; TRBD1 aligns across 9 bases. The clonotype was recovered from a woman in her thirties or forties who had been exposed to COVID-19. The sample was PBMCs or T cells enriched from blood (not recorded which). In DNA, the CDR3 is TGCGCCAGCAGCCTCGGGGGGGGACAGGGTGGTCAGCCCCAGCATTTT. Translated: CASSLGGGQGGQPQHF.